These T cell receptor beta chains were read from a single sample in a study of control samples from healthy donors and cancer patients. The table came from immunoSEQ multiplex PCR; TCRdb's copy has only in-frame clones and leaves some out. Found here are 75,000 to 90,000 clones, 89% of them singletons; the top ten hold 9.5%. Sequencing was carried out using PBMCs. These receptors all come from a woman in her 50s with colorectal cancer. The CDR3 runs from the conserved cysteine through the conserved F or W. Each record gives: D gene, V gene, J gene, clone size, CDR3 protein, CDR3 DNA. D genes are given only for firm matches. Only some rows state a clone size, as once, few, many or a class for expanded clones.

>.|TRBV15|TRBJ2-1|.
CATSGNRDSYNEQFF
TGTGCCACCAGCGGGAACAGGGACTCCTACAATGAGCAGTTCTTC
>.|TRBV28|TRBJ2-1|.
CASRSVQGRGNEQFF
TGTGCCAGCCGAAGTGTCCAGGGGAGAGGGAATGAGCAGTTCTTC
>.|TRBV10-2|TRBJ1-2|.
CASSRTANYGYTF
TGCGCCAGCAGTAGGACAGCTAACTATGGCTACACCTTC
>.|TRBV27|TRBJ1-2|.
CASSFIRGMGGYTF
TGTGCCAGCAGTTTCATAAGGGGGATGGGGGGCTACACCTTC
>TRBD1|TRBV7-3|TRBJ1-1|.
CASSLMGGAGQYATEAFF
TGTGCCAGCAGCTTAATGGGGGGCGCGGGACAGTACGCCACTGAAGCTTTCTTT
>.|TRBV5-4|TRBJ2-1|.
CASSLPDGYNEQFF
TGTGCCAGCAGCCTGCCGGACGGATACAATGAGCAGTTCTTC
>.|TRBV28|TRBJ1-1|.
CASSFGYTEAFF
TGTGCCAGCAGTTTTGGCTACACTGAAGCTTTCTTT
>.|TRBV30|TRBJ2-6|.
CAWSAQSGPSLSVLTF
TGTGCCTGGAGTGCCCAATCGGGGCCAAGCTTAAGCGTCCTGACTTTC
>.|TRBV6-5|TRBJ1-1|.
CASSFLEGGGTEAFF
TGTGCCAGCAGTTTTTTGGAGGGAGGGGGCACTGAAGCTTTCTTT
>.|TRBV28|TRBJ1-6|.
CASSSRGGRSPLHF
TGTGCCAGCAGTTCCCGGGGGGGGAGGTCACCCCTCCACTTT
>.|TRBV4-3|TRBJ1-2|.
CASSHGYESGLDYGYTF
TGCGCCAGCAGCCATGGATACGAATCAGGGCTTGACTATGGCTACACCTTC
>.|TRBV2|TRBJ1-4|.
CASSERRTVNEKLFF
TGTGCCAGCAGTGAACGACGGACAGTGAATGAAAAACTGTTTTTT
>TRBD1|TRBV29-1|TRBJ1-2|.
CSVARDRQAYGYTF
TGCAGCGTTGCCCGGGACAGGCAAGCCTATGGCTACACCTTC
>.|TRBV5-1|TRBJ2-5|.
CASSLGGTHSQETQYF
TGCGCCAGCAGCTTGGGGGGGACACATAGCCAAGAGACCCAGTACTTC
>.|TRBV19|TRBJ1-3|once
CASSIEVSGNTIYF
TGTGCCAGTAGTATAGAGGTCTCTGGAAACACCATATATTTT
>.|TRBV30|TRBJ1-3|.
CAWSPERLPSGNTIYF
TGTGCCTGGAGTCCCGAAAGACTGCCCTCTGGAAACACCATATATTTT
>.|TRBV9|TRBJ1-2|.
CASSVQGYGYTF
TGTGCCAGCAGCGTCCAGGGCTATGGCTACACCTTC
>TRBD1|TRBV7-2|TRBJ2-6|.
CASSWTGISGANVLTF
TGTGCCAGCAGTTGGACAGGGATCTCTGGGGCCAACGTCCTGACTTTC
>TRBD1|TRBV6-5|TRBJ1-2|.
CASGRPTGGSPCF
TGTGCCAGCGGGCGACCCACAGGGGGCTCGCCTTGCTTC
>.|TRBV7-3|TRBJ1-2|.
CASSSRQGHYGYTF
TGTGCCAGCAGCTCCCGGCAGGGACACTATGGCTACACCTTC
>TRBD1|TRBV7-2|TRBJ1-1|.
CASQTGGTGGQLNTEAFF
TGTGCCAGCCAGACTGGGGGGACAGGGGGCCAATTGAACACTGAAGCTTTCTTT
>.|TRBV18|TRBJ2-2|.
CASAGENTGELFF
TGTGCCAGCGCCGGTGAAAACACCGGGGAGCTGTTTTTT
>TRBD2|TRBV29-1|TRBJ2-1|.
CSVVLPSGGAYNEQFF
TGCAGCGTTGTCCTCCCCTCCGGGGGGGCCTACAATGAGCAGTTCTTC
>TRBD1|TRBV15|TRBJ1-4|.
CATSSDITGATNEKLFF
TGTGCCACCAGCAGCGATATTACAGGGGCAACTAATGAAAAACTGTTTTTT
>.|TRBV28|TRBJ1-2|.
CASNPFNSVYGYTF
TGTGCCAGCAACCCTTTTAACAGCGTCTATGGCTACACCTTC
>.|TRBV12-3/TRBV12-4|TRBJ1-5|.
CASSLNRDQPQHF
TGTGCCAGCAGTTTAAACAGGGATCAGCCCCAGCATTTT